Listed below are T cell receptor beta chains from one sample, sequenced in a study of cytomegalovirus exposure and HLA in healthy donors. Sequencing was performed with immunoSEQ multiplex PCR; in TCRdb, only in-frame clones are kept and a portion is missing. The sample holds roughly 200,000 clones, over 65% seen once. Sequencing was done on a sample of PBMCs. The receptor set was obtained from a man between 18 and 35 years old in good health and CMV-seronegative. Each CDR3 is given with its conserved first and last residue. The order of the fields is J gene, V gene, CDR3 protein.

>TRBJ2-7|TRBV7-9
CASSPRQGPHEQYF
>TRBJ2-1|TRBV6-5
CASSYTGGGMQFF
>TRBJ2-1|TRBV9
CASSVSGLSNEQFF
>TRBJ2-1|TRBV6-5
CASSSGLAGTSEQFF
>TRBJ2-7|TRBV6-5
CASGRGTGGSYEQYF
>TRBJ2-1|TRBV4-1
CASTSGLGGFVSEQFF
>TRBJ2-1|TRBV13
CASSLVGLAGYNEQFF
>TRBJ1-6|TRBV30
CAWSVNRENSPLHF
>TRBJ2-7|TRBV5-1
CASSLETSGTYEQYF
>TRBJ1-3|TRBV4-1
CASSRQTGEGNTIYF
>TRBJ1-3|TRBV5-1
CASSYDPQGMGGNTIYF
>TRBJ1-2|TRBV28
CASNDRGRGYTF
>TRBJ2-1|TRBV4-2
CASSLRTSEGEQFF
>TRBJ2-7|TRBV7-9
CASSFSREPPPEQYF
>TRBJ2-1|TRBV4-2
CASRTSESSYNEQFF
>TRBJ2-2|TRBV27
CASSFQGGATGELFF
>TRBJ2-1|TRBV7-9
CASSPPGLAFSNEQFF
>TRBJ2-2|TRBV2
CASIKDRNTGELFF
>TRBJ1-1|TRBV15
CATSREVAGSTEAFF
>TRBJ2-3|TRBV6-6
CASKRPAGGGTDTQYF
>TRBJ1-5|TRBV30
CAWRDRASDQPQHF
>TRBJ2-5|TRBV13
CASSPRHSGRVQETQYF
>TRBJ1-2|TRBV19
CASSIPTGANYGYTF
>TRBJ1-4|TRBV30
CAWSGLGGLGKLFF
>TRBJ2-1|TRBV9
CASSVATRTSGGNNEQFF
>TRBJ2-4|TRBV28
CASSLGPAGQNIQYF
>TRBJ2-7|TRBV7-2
CASSDTGGYEQYF
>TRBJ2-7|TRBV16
CASSRPRGGEQYF
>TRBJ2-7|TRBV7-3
CASSLMGLPGSIYEQYF
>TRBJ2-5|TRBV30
CAWSLGVSQETQYF
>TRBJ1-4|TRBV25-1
CASSGAGATNEKLFF
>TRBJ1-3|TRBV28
CASSTPPGGAGNTIYF
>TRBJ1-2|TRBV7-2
CASSLDEGAAYGYTF
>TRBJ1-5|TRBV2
CASSALEGNGNQPQHF
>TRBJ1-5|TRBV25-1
CASTPTGINQPQHF
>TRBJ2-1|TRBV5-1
CASSLDWAGSNEQFF
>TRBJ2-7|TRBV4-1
CASSQVAGGIYEQYF
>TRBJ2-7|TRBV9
CASSVGTSGRATPYEQYF
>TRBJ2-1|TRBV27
CASSFLFPYNEQFF
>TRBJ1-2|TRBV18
CASSPADQGYGYTF
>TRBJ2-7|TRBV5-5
CASSASGGDDLYF
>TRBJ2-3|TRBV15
CATSKAGDPTDTQYF
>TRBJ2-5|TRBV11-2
CASSLVWASRKRGETQYF
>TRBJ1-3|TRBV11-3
CASSLQTGNTIYF
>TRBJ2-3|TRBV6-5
CASSYSGGDTQYF
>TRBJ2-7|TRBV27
CASSSYRGEQYF
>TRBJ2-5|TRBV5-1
CASSLLDRGQTQYF
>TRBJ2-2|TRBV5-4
CASSADGRGTGELFF
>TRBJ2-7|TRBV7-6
CASSPHGPLGSEQYF
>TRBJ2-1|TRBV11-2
CASSFAGTSGYNEQFF
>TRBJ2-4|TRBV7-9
CSSSRLANEAKNIQYF
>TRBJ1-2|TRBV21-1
CASSKEGGYGEGYTF
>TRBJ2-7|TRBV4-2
CASSQEPAVKSYEQYF
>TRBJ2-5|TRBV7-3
CASSIRTGAVETQYF